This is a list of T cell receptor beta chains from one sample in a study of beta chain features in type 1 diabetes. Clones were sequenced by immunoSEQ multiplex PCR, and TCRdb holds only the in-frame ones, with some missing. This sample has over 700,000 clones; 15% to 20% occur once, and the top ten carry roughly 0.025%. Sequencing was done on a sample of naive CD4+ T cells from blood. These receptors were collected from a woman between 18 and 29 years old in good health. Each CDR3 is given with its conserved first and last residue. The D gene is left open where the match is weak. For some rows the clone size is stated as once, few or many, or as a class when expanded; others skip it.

CASSYSGQGTYEQYF	TGTGCCAGCAGTTACTCGGGCCAGGGGACCTACGAGCAGTACTTC	TRBV6-5	-	-	TRBJ2-7
CASSRQGGETQYF	TGTGCCAGCTCAAGACAGGGAGGAGAGACCCAGTACTTC	TRBV18	-	few	TRBJ2-5
CASSEVSHQETQYF	TGTGCCAGCAGTGAAGTTTCCCATCAAGAGACCCAGTACTTC	TRBV6-1	-	-	TRBJ2-5
CASSLGSDYGYTF	TGCGCCAGCAGCTTGGGGTCAGACTATGGCTACACCTTC	TRBV5-1	-	-	TRBJ1-2
CASSQGPVEDEQFF	TGTGCCAGCAGCCAAGGGCCCGTAGAAGATGAGCAGTTCTTC	TRBV5-4	-	-	TRBJ2-1
CATSFSGSNIQYF	TGTGCCACCAGCTTCTCAGGGAGCAACATTCAGTACTTC	TRBV15	-	-	TRBJ2-4
CASTGTANIQYF	TGTGCCAGTACCGGGACGGCAAACATTCAGTACTTC	TRBV2	-	-	TRBJ2-4
CASSPRTELEQYF	TGTGCCAGCAGCCCCCGGACAGAGCTCGAGCAGTACTTC	TRBV5-5	-	few	TRBJ2-7
CASSPVGYEQFF	TGTGCCAGCTCACCGGTGGGTTATGAGCAGTTCTTC	TRBV18	-	few	TRBJ2-1
CASRYLDRPAKNIQYF	TGTGCAAGTCGCTATTTAGACAGGCCAGCCAAAAACATTCAGTACTTC	TRBV12-2	-	-	TRBJ2-4
CASSRNQGNTGELFF	TGTGCCAGCAGCCGAAATCAGGGGAACACCGGGGAGCTGTTTTTT	TRBV7-9	-	few	TRBJ2-2
CASSQDSAARYEQYF	TGCGCCAGCAGCCAAGATTCAGCCGCCAGGTACGAGCAGTACTTC	TRBV4-3	-	-	TRBJ2-7
CASSPTQGRYEQYF	TGTGCCAGCAGCCCAACCCAGGGGAGATACGAGCAGTACTTC	TRBV11-2	-	-	TRBJ2-7
CASRGAINEKLFF	TGTGCCAGTCGGGGGGCGATTAATGAAAAACTGTTTTTT	TRBV28	-	-	TRBJ1-4
CASSPQERGEKLFF	TGTGCCAGCTCACCGCAGGAGAGAGGTGAAAAACTGTTTTTT	TRBV18	-	-	TRBJ1-4
CSVWGLETQYF	TGCAGTGTATGGGGTCTGGAGACCCAGTACTTC	TRBV20-1	-	few	TRBJ2-5
CASSLASAGAPYNEQFF	TGTGCCAGCAGCTTAGCTTCGGCGGGAGCCCCCTACAATGAGCAGTTCTTC	TRBV7-2	TRBD2	-	TRBJ2-1
CASSFLGTRPEEQYF	TGTGCCAGCAGTTTCTTGGGTACCCGCCCAGAGGAGCAGTACTTC	TRBV27	-	few	TRBJ2-7
CASSVDPGLAGTDTQYF	TGTGCCAGCAGCGTAGACCCGGGACTAGCGGGCACAGATACGCAGTATTTT	TRBV9	TRBD2	-	TRBJ2-3
CAISDQRAIGTDTQYF	TGTGCCATCAGTGACCAGCGGGCCATCGGCACAGATACGCAGTATTTT	TRBV10-3	-	-	TRBJ2-3
CASSLVGGQGNNEQFF	TGTGCCAGCAGCTTAGTGGGCGGCCAGGGGAACAATGAGCAGTTCTTC	TRBV7-2	-	few	TRBJ2-1
CASSLGRASGSMEEQFF	TGTGCCAGCAGCTTAGGAAGGGCTAGCGGGAGTATGGAAGAGCAGTTCTTC	TRBV7-2	TRBD2	-	TRBJ2-1
CARAPVGGNEKLFF	TGTGCCAGAGCTCCCGTGGGGGGGAATGAAAAACTGTTTTTT	TRBV27	-	-	TRBJ1-4
CASRMDSAYNEQFF	TGCGCCAGCAGGATGGACAGCGCCTACAATGAGCAGTTCTTC	TRBV5-1	-	-	TRBJ2-1
CASSTRDLRRSDTQYF	TGCGCCAGCAGCACCCGGGACCTCCGCAGGTCAGATACGCAGTATTTT	TRBV23-1	-	-	TRBJ2-3
CASSLEAGHYEQYF	TGTGCCAGCAGCTTAGAGGCAGGGCACTACGAGCAGTACTTC	TRBV11-2	-	-	TRBJ2-7
CASSPGVTQYF	TGTGCCAGCAGCCCCGGAGTGACCCAGTACTTC	TRBV11-2	-	once	TRBJ2-5
CASSLRRREGNRNEQFF	TGCGCCAGCAGCTTGAGGCGGCGGGAAGGAAACCGCAATGAGCAGTTCTTC	TRBV5-1	-	-	TRBJ2-1
CASLNPGEGETQYF	TGTGCCAGCCTCAACCCAGGGGAGGGGGAGACCCAGTACTTC	TRBV25-1	-	-	TRBJ2-5
CASSPRTGGSHSAYNEQFF	TGTGCCAGCTCACCCCGGACAGGGGGCTCCCACTCAGCATACAATGAGCAGTTCTTC	TRBV18	TRBD1	-	TRBJ2-1
CASSDTRTASYGYTF	TGTGCCAGCAGCGATACCCGGACAGCCTCCTATGGCTACACCTTC	TRBV9	-	-	TRBJ1-2
CASRPRFPGGETQYF	TGTGCCAGCAGACCAAGGTTTCCGGGAGGAGAGACCCAGTACTTC	TRBV7-8	TRBD2	few	TRBJ2-5
CASSYPRVGGAYEQYF	TGTGCCAGCAGTTACCCGAGAGTTGGGGGGGCGTACGAGCAGTACTTC	TRBV6-6	-	-	TRBJ2-7
CASSPKRLLGETQYF	TGTGCCAGCAGCCCGAAGAGACTCCTTGGGGAGACCCAGTACTTC	TRBV11-1	-	few	TRBJ2-5
CASSLGDRGQDTRYYYNEQFF	TGTGCCAGCAGCTTAGGCGACCGGGGACAGGACACTCGCTACTACTACAATGAGCAGTTCTTC	TRBV7-8	TRBD1	few	TRBJ2-1
CASSLAETEAFF	TGTGCCAGCAGCTTAGCCGAAACTGAAGCTTTCTTT	TRBV7-9	-	-	TRBJ1-1
CASSQRGSNYEQYF	TGTGCCAGCAGCCAACGGGGGAGCAACTACGAGCAGTACTTC	TRBV4-2	-	few	TRBJ2-7
CASSVDSNTGELFF	TGTGCCAGCAGCGTGGACTCGAACACCGGGGAGCTGTTTTTT	TRBV9	-	-	TRBJ2-2
CAISEPLGSGILGTVYEQYF	TGTGCCATCAGTGAGCCCCTGGGTAGCGGGATACTGGGAACCGTTTACGAGCAGTACTTC	TRBV10-3	TRBD2	-	TRBJ2-7
CASSIDQASVGPQYF	TGTGCCAGTAGTATTGATCAGGCGTCGGTTGGTCCGCAGTATTTT	TRBV19	-	few	TRBJ2-3
CASTVGPTYEQYF	TGTGCCAGCACCGTCGGGCCGACCTACGAGCAGTACTTC	TRBV28	-	few	TRBJ2-7
CASITTRGGGYTF	TGTGCCAGCATCACGACACGGGGCGGAGGCTACACCTTC	TRBV2	-	-	TRBJ1-2
CASSFGAPETQYF	TGTGCCAGCAGTTTCGGGGCTCCCGAGACCCAGTACTTC	TRBV27	-	-	TRBJ2-5
CASSLDPDSYNEQFF	TGTGCCAGCAGCTTAGACCCCGACTCCTACAATGAGCAGTTCTTC	TRBV7-2	-	-	TRBJ2-1
CASSLKGDRDEQYF	TGTGCCAGCAGCTTAAAGGGGGACAGGGACGAGCAGTACTTC	TRBV7-3	TRBD1	few	TRBJ2-7
CASRRDSQTGELFF	TGTGCCAGCAGGCGGGACAGCCAAACCGGGGAGCTGTTTTTT	TRBV27	-	-	TRBJ2-2
CASKKGAGFQPQHF	TGTGCCAGCAAAAAGGGGGCTGGGTTTCAGCCCCAGCATTTT	TRBV6-5	TRBD1	-	TRBJ1-5
CASSSGLAGGTGELFF	TGTGCCAGCAGCTCCGGACTAGCGGGAGGCACCGGGGAGCTGTTTTTT	TRBV11-2	TRBD2	few	TRBJ2-2
CASSGQGLSEAFF	TGCGCCAGCAGTGGACAAGGTCTTTCTGAAGCTTTCTTT	TRBV5-1	-	few	TRBJ1-1
CASSSQTGNQPQHF	TGTGCCAGCAGTTCGCAGACAGGGAATCAGCCCCAGCATTTT	TRBV6-5	TRBD1	-	TRBJ1-5
CASSWGLAASTDTQYF	TGTGCCAGCAGTTGGGGACTAGCGGCTAGCACAGATACGCAGTATTTT	TRBV6-6	TRBD2	few	TRBJ2-3
CASSPGGTYEQYF	TGTGCCAGCTCACCGGGGGGGACCTACGAGCAGTACTTC	TRBV18	TRBD2	-	TRBJ2-7